Ten or more counts support the clone carrying this T cell receptor beta chain. What it recognizes is unknown. This CDR3 region has 16 residues. The V gene's germline CDR1 is MNHNS and CDR2 SASEGT. The V gene lost 11 bases and the J gene lost 0 bases, with 23 bases spanning the gap. MiXCR, run by TCRdb on the 5' RACE reads, gives a single entry per CDR3 protein. The sample lists approximately 280,000 distinct CDR3 sequences; less than 9% were seen once. The data are from a study of identical twins. Study observations and caveats: Rather than following the same donors, the conclusions depended on cross-sectional statistical analysis.

These data were also filed under a second study, of yellow fever vaccine responses in identical twins.

Sequencing input: memory (CD45RO+) T cells sorted from blood. The chain uses TRBV6-1 and TRBJ2-7; D is possibly TRBD2 (5 bases). This sequence was found in a woman aged 18 to 35 in good health. The CDR3 region is CACHPAGSVGSYEQYF. The CDR3 DNA follows: TGTGCCTGCCACCCCGCGGGTAGCGTTGGCTCCTACGAGCAGTACTTC.